Listed below are T cell receptor beta chains from one sample, sequenced in a study of identical twins. TCRdb re-analysed the 5' RACE reads in MiXCR, keeping a single row per CDR3 protein. The sample has 460,000 or so distinct CDR3 sequences, around 14% seen once; the top ten hold 0.52%. The same data also contributed to another study, on yellow fever vaccine responses in identical twins.

Sample: CD4+ T cells sorted from blood. The receptors were sampled from a woman aged 18 to 35 in good health. CDR3s include the opening cysteine and the closing phenylalanine or tryptophan. A D gene is named only where the DNA matches it firmly. Clone size is given for some rows only: seen once, a few or many times, or a class if the clone is expanded.

len,abundance,v_gene,j_gene,d_gene,CDR3nt,CDR3aa
16,.,TRBV25-1,TRBJ2-3,TRBD1,TGTGCCAGCAGTGACAGGGGGCTGGGGGTCACAGATACGCAGTATTTT,CASSDRGLGVTDTQYF
14,.,TRBV7-7,TRBJ2-3,TRBD1,TGTGCTAGCAGCCCGGGACAGCTATCAGATACGCAGTATTTT,CASSPGQLSDTQYF
15,few,TRBV6-2/TRBV6-3,TRBJ2-7,.,TGTGCCAGCAGGCCCTCTGCCGGGGGACGGGGCGAGCAGTACTTC,CASRPSAGGRGEQYF
13,few,TRBV20-1,TRBJ2-3,.,TGCAGTGCTAGAGGGCTAGCGAAGGATACGCAGTATTTT,CSARGLAKDTQYF
14,few,TRBV20-1,TRBJ2-1,.,TGCAGTGCTACAGTCCTCACTAGGGACAATGAGCAGTTCTTC,CSATVLTRDNEQFF
12,many,TRBV24-1,TRBJ2-1,.,TGTGCCACCAGAGCCGAACTGGGTGAGCAGTTCTTC,CATRAELGEQFF
13,.,TRBV29-1,TRBJ2-3,TRBD1,TGCAGCGTCGAACAGGGGGGCACAGATACGCAGTATTTT,CSVEQGGTDTQYF
17,.,TRBV11-2,TRBJ2-1,TRBD2,TGTGCCAGCAGCTTTCTTAAGACTGGCGGGGGGGACAATGAGCAGTTCTTC,CASSFLKTGGGDNEQFF
15,few,TRBV12-3/TRBV12-4,TRBJ2-2,.,TGTGCCAGCACGTTGGTGGAGTCCAGCTCCGGGGAGCTGTTTTTT,CASTLVESSSGELFF
15,many,TRBV28,TRBJ2-7,TRBD1,TGTGCCAGCGGCAGCGATCCGGGACAGGCTTACGAGCAGTACTTC,CASGSDPGQAYEQYF
10,few,TRBV2,TRBJ2-1,.,TGTGCCAGCACGAACAATGAGCAGTTCTTC,CASTNNEQFF
16,.,TRBV7-2,TRBJ2-1,.,TGTGCCAGCAGCCCCCGTGGGTCTTGGGGGGCCGGTGAGCAGTTCTTC,CASSPRGSWGAGEQFF
12,.,TRBV7-9,TRBJ2-7,.,TGTGCCAGCAGCCTGGGACCCCTGGGGCAGTACTTC,CASSLGPLGQYF
16,.,TRBV13,TRBJ2-5,.,TGTGCCAGCAGCTTCCGACTACTGGGAGACCAAGAGACCCAGTACTTC,CASSFRLLGDQETQYF
13,many,TRBV18,TRBJ2-6,.,TGTGCCAGCTCACCACCTGGGGCCAACGTCCTGACTTTC,CASSPPGANVLTF
13,.,TRBV20-1,TRBJ2-1,.,TGCAGTGCTAGAGTGGGGGCCCGAAATGAGCAGTTCTTC,CSARVGARNEQFF
15,few,TRBV2,TRBJ2-5,TRBD2,TGTGCCAGCAGCGTACGGACTAGCGGTCAAGAGACCCAGTACTTC,CASSVRTSGQETQYF
14,.,TRBV5-1,TRBJ2-3,TRBD1,TGCGCCAGCCGCACAGGGGTTTTGACAGATACGCAGTATTTT,CASRTGVLTDTQYF
15,many,TRBV29-1,TRBJ2-3,TRBD1,TGCAGCGTTGAAGAGACAGGGGTCATCACAGATACGCAGTATTTT,CSVEETGVITDTQYF